This T cell receptor (beta chain) was identified during a study of CD8+ T cells in alopecia areata. cDNA reverse transcribed from extracted RNA served as the sequencing template. Assay: immunoSEQ multiplex PCR; the TCRdb copy retains only in-frame clones and omits some. The sample contains about 19,000 clones, approximately 59% of which appear only once. By its share, this clone is medium-sized. The CDR3 sequence is 13 residues long. Germline V gene sequence: CDR1 SNHLY, CDR2 FYNNEI. The V gene end was trimmed by 9 bases and the J gene end by 16 bases; junction bases not matched to a gene: 12. In a group of about 5 patients, CD4+ cells were sorted into CD25+CD127- cells.

This receptor was identified in a human donor with alopecia areata. The genes are TRBV2 and TRBJ2-1, with 13 bases fitting TRBD2. The sample comprised CD4+ Tregs sorted from blood. Here the CDR3 reads CARVAYGLAGAFF. CDR3 DNA sequence: TGTGCCAGAGTAGCTTACGGACTAGCGGGGGCATTCTTC.